Each of the 18 T cell receptor beta chains below was sequenced from the same sample in a study of cytomegalovirus exposure and HLA in healthy donors. Primers: 60 Vbeta forward and 13 Jbeta reverse. Sequencing used immunoSEQ multiplex PCR; TCRdb keeps in-frame clones, though not all of them. Among about 150,000 clones listed, 75% to 85% were seen once. The sample consisted of PBMCs. All receptors derive from a woman aged 40-49 years in good health and CMV-seropositive.

V usage is TRBV18 and J usage is TRBJ2-7; D might be TRBD1 (6 bases). The CDR3 spans 13 residues. Germline V gene data show CDR1 as KGHSH and CDR2 as LQKENI. V was pared by 6 bases and J by 5 bases, with 14 bases between. The CDR3 DNA is TGTGCCAGCTCCCCTAGGGGGTTGGACGAGCAGTACTTC. It yields the protein CASSPRGLDEQYF.

This clone occurred a few times. This rearrangement joins TRBV9 to TRBJ2-5; D is uncertain. Trimming left V 0 bases short and J 4 bases short, with 10 bases between. CDR1 and CDR2 from the germline V gene are SGDLS and YYNGEE. The CDR3 loop spans 14 amino acids. DNA of the CDR3: TGTGCCAGCAGCGTAGCTACCTGGGCAGAGACCCAGTACTTC. It yields the protein CASSVATWAETQYF.

This rearrangement joins TRBV19 to TRBJ2-1; TRBD2 matches at 9 bases. The germline gives CDR1 LNHDA, CDR2 SQIVND (reference sequence). The CDR3 covers 12 residues. Trimming at V came to 5 bases and at J to 10 bases, leaving 3 bases not matched to a gene. This chain's CDR3 is CASSGGRGEQFF. Written as DNA, the CDR3 is TGTGCCAGTAGTGGCGGGAGGGGCGAGCAGTTCTTC.

The chain links TRBV30 to TRBJ2-7; D is unclear. Trimming took off 0 bases at V and 0 bases at J, with 6 bases between the two ends. The CDR3 runs to 13 residues. Germline lookup yields CDR1 GTSNPN and CDR2 SVGIG (reference sequence). CDR3 protein: CAWSVQSSYEQYF. For the CDR3, the DNA is TGTGCCTGGAGTGTACAGAGCTCCTACGAGCAGTACTTC.

The chain carries TRBV6-4 and TRBJ1-2; 11 bases are a match to TRBD1. Germline CDR1 and CDR2: MRHNA and SNTAGT. With V trimmed by 5 bases and J by 4 bases, 9 bases remained unmatched. This CDR3 has 16 residues. CDR3 DNA: TGTGCCAGCAGTCCCTCTGGACAGGGGGCGCGCTATGGCTACACCTTC. Protein product: CASSPSGQGARYGYTF.

Concerning this clone: The same CDR3 arises from other DNA sequences in this sample as well. The V call is TRBV6-1, the J call TRBJ2-3; tentative D call: TRBD1 (5 bases). This CDR3 region has 15 residues. CDR1 is MNHNS and CDR2 is SASEGT in the germline V gene. The V gene lost 1 base and the J gene lost 0 bases, with 8 bases spanning the gap. The CDR3 loop is CASSEGAGSTDTQYF. For the CDR3, the DNA is TGTGCCAGCAGTGAAGGGGCAGGGAGCACAGATACGCAGTATTTT.

The V call is TRBV7-8, the J call TRBJ2-7; TRBD2 aligns across 7 bases. Trimming took 5 bases from V and 3 from J; bases not matched to a gene: 7. Germline CDR1 SGHVS, CDR2 FQNEAQ. The CDR3 has 14 residues. The CDR3: CASSQEGLFYEQYF. CDR3 in DNA: TGTGCCAGCAGCCAAGAGGGACTATTCTACGAGCAGTACTTC.

J is TRBJ2-1 and V is TRBV7-2, with 8 nucleotides matching TRBD2. After removal of 5 bases from V and 4 bases from J, the junction contained 10 bases not matched to a gene. Germline loops: CDR1 SGHTA, CDR2 FQGNSA. The CDR3 spans 16 residues. The CDR3 spells CASSPQTSVWYNEQFF. The CDR3 coding sequence is TGTGCCAGCAGCCCTCAGACTAGCGTTTGGTACAATGAGCAGTTCTTC.

Turning to this clone: Given the absence of the conserved phenylalanine or tryptophan at the CDR3 end, a read error is likely. V is TRBV11-2 and J is TRBJ2-7; 8 positions match TRBD2. Per germline, CDR1 SGHAT and CDR2 FQNNGV. The ends lost 4 bases at V and 3 bases at J; junction bases unmatched: 20. The CDR3 is 19 residues long. The CDR3 spells CASSSKLALVAGSIYEQYC. The CDR3 DNA sequence: TGTGCCAGCAGCTCAAAATTAGCCCTCGTAGCGGGGAGTATCTACGAGCAGTACTGC.

This chain joins TRBV18 and TRBJ1-3; 7 bases fit TRBD1. This CDR3 has 14 residues. Losses at the gene ends were 3 bases for V and 8 bases for J; bases not matched to a gene: 7. Germline V gene data show CDR1 as KGHSH and CDR2 as LQKENI. The CDR3 DNA reads as TGTGCCAGCTCACCGATGCGACAGGGTCACACCATATATTTT. Protein: CASSPMRQGHTIYF.

This clone has only one observation. The CDR3: CATTDRAWDEQFF. The DNA for the CDR3 is TGTGCCACGACGGACAGGGCTTGGGATGAGCAGTTCTTC. The chain recombines TRBV10-3 with TRBJ2-1, with 8 positions matching TRBD1. Per germline, CDR1 ENHRY and CDR2 SYGVKD. The CDR3 spans 13 residues. Losses at the gene ends were 10 bases for V and 8 bases for J; bases not matched to a gene: 10.

CDR3 protein: CASSYTFQETQYF. CDR3 in DNA: TGTGCCAGCAGCTACACGTTCCAAGAGACCCAGTACTTC. V is TRBV11-2 and J is TRBJ2-5; D call uncertain. V lost 4 bases, J lost 1 base, and 7 bases lay in between. Germline CDR1 reads SGHAT; CDR2 reads FQNNGV. The CDR3 consists of 13 residues.

The CDR3 DNA sequence: TGTGCCAGCAGCTCCCTCGACAGGCCCGAGCAGTACTTC. Protein sequence: CASSSLDRPEQYF. The chain recombines TRBV11-2 with TRBJ2-7; D possibly corresponds to TRBD1 (6 bases). The CDR3 has 13 residues. V was cut by 4 bases and J by 6 bases, with 13 bases left in between. Looked up from germline, CDR1 is SGHAT and CDR2 is FQNNGV.

The rearrangement uses TRBV5-1 and TRBJ2-7, with 8 bases aligning to TRBD2. V dropped 7 bases and J dropped 1; count of bases not matched to a gene: 10. CDR1 SGHRS and CDR2 YFSETQ come from the germline V gene. The CDR3 contains 15 residues. This chain's CDR3 is CASRPRSGSSYEQYF. As DNA, the CDR3 is TGCGCCAGCCGCCCCCGAAGCGGGAGTTCCTACGAGCAGTACTTC. Variable domain in full (rest from reference TRBV5-1 and TRBJ2-7): KAGVTQTPRYLIKTRGQQVTLSCSPISGHRSVSWYQQTPGQGLQFLFEYFSETQRNKGNFPGRFSGRQFSNSRSEMNVSTLELGDSALYLCASRPRSGSSYEQYFGPGTRLTVT.

V is TRBV19 and J is TRBJ2-7; weak D call: TRBD2 (6 bases). This CDR3 has 15 residues. V gave up 4 bases and J gave up 5 bases, with 18 bases separating them. The V gene's germline CDR1 is LNHDA and CDR2 SQIVND (reference sequence). CDR3 protein: CASSTAGRGLDEQYF. CDR3 DNA sequence: TGTGCCAGTAGTACGGCGGGACGGGGATTGGACGAGCAGTACTTC.

The chain employs TRBV29-1 and TRBJ1-1; D ambiguous. Germline-derived CDR1 and CDR2 are SQVTM and ANQGSEA. The CDR3 runs 15 residues. V was clipped by 5 bases and J by 5 bases, with 21 bases between them. The CDR3 protein is CSVLSGRSVRTEAFF. The CDR3 nucleotides are TGCAGCGTTTTATCGGGAAGGTCCGTGAGGACTGAAGCTTTCTTT.

The chain links TRBV25-1 to TRBJ1-2; 7 positions match TRBD1. The CDR3 has 16 residues. Germline trimming cut 6 bases from V and 2 bases from J; bases unmatched to any gene: 12. Germline lookup yields CDR1 MGHDK and CDR2 SYGVNS. CDR3 DNA: TGTGCCAGCAGCCAACTCGGACAGGCATCGAACTATGGCTACACCTTC. Its translation: CASSQLGQASNYGYTF.

J is TRBJ2-3 and V is TRBV27; 7 positions match TRBD2. Germline CDR1 and CDR2: MNHEY and SMNVEV (reference sequence). After removal of 6 bases from V and 2 bases from J, the junction contained 14 bases not matched to a gene. The CDR3 consists of 17 residues. The CDR3 region is CASSPRGSGIITDTQYF. CDR3 nucleotide sequence: TGTGCCAGCAGCCCCCGGGGGAGCGGGATAATCACAGATACGCAGTATTTT.